This entry is about one T cell receptor (beta chain). Its antigen remains unknown. Profiling relied on immunoSEQ multiplex PCR, and the TCRdb table lists in-frame clones only, not all of them. This repertoire shows 100,000 to 150,000 clones, around 87% found once; its top ten account for approximately 1.5%. Germline CDR1 is SGHRS and CDR2 is YFSETQ. This CDR3 has 13 residues. V lost 5 bases and J 0 bases, leaving 9 bases between the germline ends. The source of the sample is a study of T cell responses to AZD1222 COVID-19 vaccine. Study-level results: Mostly white British, mostly female donors; authors suggested clonal diversity may be underestimated. None of the repertoires were sampled until the peak T cell response had passed. Only five or six AZD1222 recipients were seropositive at baseline. In the spike-specific TCR repertoire, nearly half reportedly target unmutated variant regions.

The sequence derives from an adult in good health. The input for sequencing was peripheral blood, taken on day 0 of AZD1222 vaccination. The rearrangement links TRBV5-1 to TRBJ2-7; D ambiguous. The CDR3 region has the DNA TGCGCCAGCAGTCCCCTCAGCTCCTACGAGCAGTACTTC. This gives the protein CASSPLSSYEQYF.